This passage covers 15 T cell receptor beta chains from one sample sequenced in a study of shared clonotypes between healthy human individuals. The protocol was immunoSEQ multiplex PCR, while the TCRdb copy is restricted to in-frame clones and leaves out a portion. The repertoire holds 950,000 to 1,100,000 clones, with approximately 68% as singletons. Material: memory CD4+ T cells sorted from blood. Regarding subset: CD45RA-negative fraction. All receptors derive from a young man in good health.

This clone occurred a few times. This rearrangement joins TRBV5-4 to TRBJ2-7, with TRBD2 matching over 8 bases. The CDR3 extends over 14 amino acids. CDR1 is SGHNT and CDR2 is YYREEE in the germline V gene (reference sequence). V gave up 5 bases and J gave up 2 bases; unmatched junction bases: 6. The CDR3 DNA follows: TGTGCCAGCAGGTCAGCGGGGGATACCTACGAGCAGTACTTC. This codes for CASRSAGDTYEQYF.

The chain employs TRBV18 and TRBJ1-1; no reliable D call. The CDR3 totals 14 residues. CDR1 KGHSH and CDR2 LQKENI come from the germline V gene. V lost 4 bases to trimming and J lost 5 bases, with 14 bases between them. The CDR3 DNA is TGTGCCAGCTCACAGAAGAAGGACGGGACTGAAGCTTTCTTT. This encodes CASSQKKDGTEAFF.

The V gene is TRBV7-9, the J gene TRBJ2-7, with D perhaps assigned TRBD1 or TRBD2 (5 bases each). V was shortened by 7 bases and J by 0 bases, with 13 bases between the two germline ends. The CDR3 has 14 amino acids. Looked up from germline, CDR1 is SEHNR and CDR2 is FQNEAQ (reference sequence). The DNA for the CDR3 is TGTGCCAGCACCCCGGGTGGGGGCTCCTACGAGCAGTACTTC. The encoded protein is CASTPGGGSYEQYF.

This clone was recorded a few times. V and J are TRBV4-1 and TRBJ1-5; D is undetermined. The length of the CDR3 is 17 residues. Trimming stripped 4 bases from V and 1 base from J, with 17 bases between. CDR1 is MGHRA, CDR2 YSYEKL, per germline. CDR3 residues: CASSPTQRGGSNQPQHF. As DNA, the CDR3 is TGCGCCAGCAGCCCCACTCAACGGGGAGGGAGCAATCAGCCCCAGCATTTT.

V gene TRBV2 combines with J gene TRBJ2-6, with TRBD2 as a possible D gene (5 bases). The CDR3 totals 16 residues. Trimming cost V 3 bases and J 2 bases, with 11 bases left between them. Germline V gives CDR1 SNHLY, CDR2 FYNNEI. CDR3 sequence: CASSDQPGAGANVLTF. CDR3 nucleotide sequence: TGTGCCAGCAGTGACCAGCCCGGGGCTGGGGCCAACGTCCTGACTTTC.

The V and J genes are TRBV7-6 and TRBJ2-3, with 9 bases matching TRBD1. Germline CDR1 is SGHVS and CDR2 is FNYEAQ. Trimming cost V 3 bases and J 11 bases; bases outside gene matches: 0. This CDR3 spans 11 amino acids. DNA for the CDR3: TGTGCCAGCAGCTTGGACAGGGGGCAGTATTTT. As protein: CASSLDRGQYF.

The rearrangement joins TRBV19 to TRBJ1-2; D remains unclear. Germline lookup yields CDR1 LNHDA and CDR2 SQIVND (reference sequence). CDR3 length: 13 amino acids. The ends were cut back, 3 bases at V and 5 bases at J, with 10 bases in the middle. The CDR3 DNA reads as TGTGCCAGTAGTATGCCCGGGCTGTATGGCTACACCTTC. Residues: CASSMPGLYGYTF.

Regarding this clone: The same CDR3 is also encoded by other DNA sequences in this sample. The J gene is TRBJ2-7, the V gene TRBV18, with D unresolved. Trimming stripped 3 bases from V and 0 bases from J, with 9 bases between. Germline V gene lookup returns CDR1 KGHSH and CDR2 LQKENI. This CDR3 contains 14 residues. The CDR3 nucleotides are TGTGCCAGCTCACCGAGCGTTAGCTCCTACGAGCAGTACTTC. Encoded protein: CASSPSVSSYEQYF.

V gene TRBV18 combines with J gene TRBJ1-1; 12 nucleotides agree with TRBD1. Per germline, CDR1 KGHSH and CDR2 LQKENI. There are 19 residues in the CDR3. J was trimmed by 4 bases and V by 5 bases; bases with no gene match: 17. The CDR3 DNA follows: TGTGCCAGCTCAACGCAAACCGGATGGGACAGGGGGCTGGGCACTGAAGCTTTCTTT. It codes for CASSTQTGWDRGLGTEAFF.

This clone has more than one count but fewer than ten. The chain combines TRBV7-9 with TRBJ1-4; D is unclear. CDR1 and CDR2 (germline): SEHNR, FQNEAQ (reference sequence). The CDR3 runs to 16 residues. The V gene lost 1 base and the J gene lost 8 bases, with 17 bases spanning the gap. The CDR3 protein is CASSLGENGVGEKLFF. The CDR3 DNA sequence: TGTGCCAGCAGCTTAGGGGAAAACGGAGTTGGAGAAAAACTGTTTTTT.

The chain carries TRBV18 and TRBJ2-7, with a possible D match to TRBD1 (5 bases). The CDR3 has 14 amino acids. The ends were cut back, 6 bases at V and 3 bases at J, with 15 bases in the middle. Germline-derived CDR1 and CDR2 are KGHSH and LQKENI. The CDR3 nucleotides are TGTGCCAGCTCGGAAAAGGGCAGGGACTACGAGCAGTACTTC. It yields the protein CASSEKGRDYEQYF.

A word on this clone: Since a far larger clone is one base different, this is likely a read error. The same CDR3 can be traced to other DNA sequences in this sample. The rearrangement joins TRBV7-2 to TRBJ2-2, with unresolved D. Germline CDR1 SGHTA, CDR2 FQGNSA. V was pared by 5 bases and J by 3 bases, with 4 bases between. The CDR3 runs to 12 residues. The CDR3 region is CASSPDTGELFF. Here the CDR3 DNA reads TGTGCCAGCAGCCCCGACACCGGGGAGCTGTTTTTT.

This sequence joins TRBV6-5 and TRBJ2-7; TRBD1 agrees at 11 bases. The junction had 8 bases not matched to a gene; V was cut back by 7 bases and J by 3 bases. The CDR3 covers 15 residues. CDR1 is MNHEY and CDR2 is SVGAGI in the germline V gene. The CDR3 region has the DNA TGTGCCAGCACCAGGGGACAGGGGGGTGTCTACGAGCAGTACTTC. Its translation is CASTRGQGGVYEQYF.

This rearrangement joins TRBV5-4 to TRBJ2-7; 14 bases are a match to TRBD2. Germline V CDR1 and CDR2: SGHNT, YYREEE (reference sequence). This CDR3 is 16 amino acids long. With V trimmed by 5 bases and J by 2 bases, 6 bases remained unmatched. This chain's CDR3 is CASSSPGLAGAYEQYF. Here the CDR3 DNA reads TGTGCCAGCAGTTCGCCGGGACTAGCGGGAGCCTACGAGCAGTACTTC.

The rearrangement links TRBV19 to TRBJ2-5; a possible D gene is TRBD1 (6 bases). Germline CDR1 is LNHDA and CDR2 is SQIVND (reference sequence). CDR3 size: 15 residues. V lost 6 bases and J 3 bases, leaving 17 bases between the germline ends. Here the CDR3 reads CASSTAGTRKETQYF. As DNA, the CDR3 is TGTGCCAGTAGCACTGCCGGGACACGAAAAGAGACCCAGTACTTC.